This TCR beta chain is from a study of blood T cell repertoires in COVID-19. Study overall: The cDNA or gDNA used as material had been derived from T cells, B-cell-depleted T cells, or PBMCs.

V was clipped by 4 bases and J by 0 bases, with 10 bases between them. The CDR3 is 15 amino acids. CDR1 SNHLY and CDR2 FYNNEI come from the germline V gene. The protocol was immunoSEQ multiplex PCR, while the TCRdb copy is restricted to in-frame clones and leaves out a portion. The sample lists hundreds of thousands of clones, over 80% occurring once. The chain employs TRBV2 and TRBJ2-1; D is uncertain. The clonotype was recovered from a woman in her forties or fifties with active or convalescent COVID-19. The sample consisted of peripheral blood. CDR3 coding DNA: TGTGCCAGCAGTGCGTACCCCAGCTCCTACAATGAGCAGTTCTTC. Protein sequence: CASSAYPSSYNEQFF.